This TCR beta chain was documented in a study of blood T cell repertoires in COVID-19. Study-level information: The United States, Italy and Spain supplied acute and convalescent COVID-19 samples. PBMCs, B-cell-depleted T cells, or T cells provided the cDNA or gDNA that made up the material.

Authors' data handling: Counts of nucleated cells, estimated from reference gene primer amplification, were obtained. This table comes from immunoSEQ multiplex PCR, and its TCRdb copy is limited to in-frame clones, with some not included. The V and J calls and the clone size are those of that table, but D and trimming were determined from the DNA. Here the sample spans 100,000 to 120,000 clones, 80% to 85% being singletons. The germline V gene encodes CDR1 SGHRS and CDR2 YFSETQ. The CDR3 has 15 residues. The V and J ends lost 3 bases and 8 bases, in that order; junction bases with no gene match: 11. The sequenced sample was peripheral blood. The receptor was isolated from an elderly woman with acute or convalescent COVID-19. V gene TRBV5-1 combines with J gene TRBJ1-2, with 9 bases identical to TRBD1. The chain's CDR3 is CASSWDRTGAGGYTF. The CDR3 DNA follows: TGCGCCAGCAGCTGGGATCGGACAGGGGCGGGAGGCTACACCTTC.